This TCR beta chain emerged from a study of T cell responses to AZD1222 COVID-19 vaccine. Assay: immunoSEQ multiplex PCR; the TCRdb copy retains only in-frame clones and omits some. The table has 130,000 or so clones, around 90% seen once. Germline V gives CDR1 MDHEN, CDR2 SYDVKM. Trimming left V 2 bases short and J 4 bases short, with 15 bases between. The CDR3 is made up of 16 amino acids. The sample was peripheral blood, taken 28 days after the second AZD1222 dose. The sequence came from an adult who received the AZD1222 COVID-19 vaccine. The chain employs TRBV28 and TRBJ1-5; tentatively, D is TRBD1 (5 bases). The CDR3, as DNA: TGTGCCAGCAGTTTACGGGAGACAGTTTTTAATCAGCCCCAGCATTTT. It codes for CASSLRETVFNQPQHF. The variable domain in full, completed from reference TRBV28 and TRBJ1-5, reads DVKVTQSSRYLVKRTGEKVFLECVQDMDHENMFWYRQDPGLGLRLIYFSYDVKMKEKGDIPEGYSVSREKKERFSLILESASTNQTSMYLCASSLRETVFNQPQHFGDGTRLSIL.